One T cell receptor beta chain is described in this entry. This entry belongs to a study of cytomegalovirus exposure and HLA in healthy donors. Vbeta (60) and Jbeta (13) primers were used in the PCR. The table came from immunoSEQ multiplex PCR; TCRdb's copy has only in-frame clones and leaves some out. The sample holds approximately 220,000 clones, less than 85% seen once. There were likely unrecorded immune exposures, though donors were nominally healthy when sampled. The TCR sequence derives from a man aged 18 to 29 in good health and CMV-seronegative. The sample comprised PBMCs.

Here the CDR3 reads CASSLSRTGLYEQYF. The CDR3 DNA is TGTGCCAGCAGTTTATCCAGGACAGGGCTTTACGAGCAGTACTTC. V gene TRBV27 combines with J gene TRBJ2-7; 8 nucleotides match TRBD1. The length of the CDR3 is 15 residues. Trimming took 0 bases from V and 4 from J; bases not matched to a gene: 5. Germline lookup yields CDR1 MNHEY and CDR2 SMNVEV (reference sequence).